Many counts were recorded for the clone carrying this T cell receptor beta chain. The target antigen is unknown. This sample is part of a study of T cell repertoires in cytomegalovirus infection. V lost 3 bases and J 10 bases, leaving 19 bases between the germline ends. CDR1 and CDR2 (germline): DFQATT, SNEGSKA (reference sequence). The CDR3 is 14 amino acids. MiXCR, applied by TCRdb to the reads, yields one record per CDR3 protein. This table holds approximately 120,000 distinct CDR3 sequences, about 30% found once. This receptor was taken from a human donor in good health (CMV status not recorded). Some clones in this sample may be carry-over from other donors' samples. The V and J genes are TRBV20-1 and TRBJ2-1; TRBD1 might be the D (5 bases). The material sequenced was CD8+ T cells from cultured PBMCs, taken from culture after CMV antigen stimulation. In DNA, the CDR3 is TGCAGTGCTAGCCCGGTGACAGCTTTCCGGGAGCAGTTCTTC. Its translation: CSASPVTAFREQFF.